This T cell receptor beta chain was found in a study of CD8+ T cells in alopecia areata. Findings of the study overall: The study also sequences resident alphabeta T cells of normal skin in scalp samples.

Germline assignment: CDR1 SGHDT and CDR2 YYEEEE. Trimming shortened V by 2 bases and J by 7 bases, and 7 bases separated the two germline ends. The CDR3 consists of 11 residues. Comments on this clone: Its antigen remains unidentified.

Extracted RNA was reverse transcribed into cDNA, the sequencing template. Repertoires were generated with immunoSEQ multiplex PCR, while TCRdb's copy carries only in-frame clones and drops some. Of 70,000 to 95,000 clones in the sample, roughly half were seen once. Sequenced sample: NKG2D-high CD8+ T cells sorted from blood. The rearrangement links TRBV5-6 to TRBJ2-7; the D is unclear. The clonotype was recovered from a human donor with alopecia areata. CDR3 in DNA: TGTGCCAGCAGCTTTGCCCTAGAGCAGTACTTC. Its protein product is CASSFALEQYF.